Listed below are T cell receptor beta chains from one sample, sequenced in a study of TIL therapy for anti-PD-1-resistant metastatic lung cancer. Sequencing was performed with immunoSEQ multiplex PCR; in TCRdb, only in-frame clones are kept and a portion is missing. The sample has approximately 97,000 clones, about three fifths seen once. Sequenced here: tumor tissue, sampled at baseline. Source of these receptors: a person aged 30 to 80 with non-small cell lung cancer. Both conserved end residues are part of each CDR3. The order of the fields is clone size, J gene, D gene, V gene, CDR3 DNA, CDR3 protein. A D gene is named only where the DNA matches it firmly. The size entry is marked missing in some rows and otherwise reads once, few, many or a size class.

>-|TRBJ1-1|-|TRBV20-1
TGCAGTGCTCCCCGGGACCTTGAAGCTTTCTTT
CSAPRDLEAFF
>-|TRBJ1-4|TRBD1|TRBV7-6
TGTGCCAGCAGCTACGCCGGGACAGGGGACGAAAAACTGTTTTTT
CASSYAGTGDEKLFF
>-|TRBJ2-3|-|TRBV4-3
TGCGCCAGCAGCCAAGACAGTCTCCACGATACGCAGTATTTT
CASSQDSLHDTQYF
>-|TRBJ2-1|TRBD2|TRBV11-2
TGTGCCAGCAACTCACAGCGGGAGGGCCCTCAGTTCTTC
CASNSQREGPQFF
>few|TRBJ1-1|-|TRBV6-2/TRBV6-3
TGTGCCAGCAGTTATATGGGCACTGAAGCTTTCTTT
CASSYMGTEAFF
>-|TRBJ1-1|-|TRBV4-1
TGCGCCAGCAGTTGGTCCGTGGGCACTGAAGCTTTCTTT
CASSWSVGTEAFF
>-|TRBJ2-7|TRBD2|TRBV9
TGTGCCAGCAGCCCCGGGACTAGCGGGATCAGTGGGTTC
CASSPGTSGISGF
>few|TRBJ1-3|-|TRBV27
TGTGCCAGCAGTAGAGATAGGAGCTCTGGAAACACCATATATTTT
CASSRDRSSGNTIYF
>-|TRBJ2-7|-|TRBV21-1
TGTGCCAGCAGCAAGGGGGACAGTAAGGGAGAATTCTACGAGCAGTACTTC
CASSKGDSKGEFYEQYF
>-|TRBJ2-7|-|TRBV7-9
TGTGCCAGCAGCTTAGTGATGGACGAGCAGTACTTC
CASSLVMDEQYF
>-|TRBJ2-6|TRBD1|TRBV5-1
TGCGCCAGCAGCCCCACAGGGGGCGAGACCTTCTCTGGGGCCAACGTCCTGACTTTC
CASSPTGGETFSGANVLTF
>-|TRBJ2-7|TRBD2|TRBV7-3
TGTGCCAGCAGCTCCCCCTGGGGAGGGACCGAAACCTACGAGCAGTACTTC
CASSSPWGGTETYEQYF
>-|TRBJ2-3|TRBD2|TRBV6-5
TGTGCCAGCAGGAGGGGACTAACTCAGGCAGATACGCAGTATTTT
CASRRGLTQADTQYF
>-|TRBJ1-6|-|TRBV11-3
TGTGCCAGCAGCTCACCCCCGGGCCACCGAAATTCACCCCTCCACTTT
CASSSPPGHRNSPLHF
>-|TRBJ2-2|-|TRBV3-1/TRBV3-2
TGTGCCAGCAGCCAAGCGGGGGCGAACACCGGGGAGCTGTTTTTT
CASSQAGANTGELFF
>once|TRBJ1-1|-|TRBV11-2
TGTGCCAGCAGCTTAGGAAGGGGCGGCACTGAAGCTTTCTTT
CASSLGRGGTEAFF
>medium-sized|TRBJ2-1|-|TRBV6-2/TRBV6-3
TGTGCCAGCAGTTACTCGTTCGAGCAGTTCTTC
CASSYSFEQFF
>-|TRBJ2-5|TRBD1|TRBV5-1
TGCGCCAGCAGCTTGGTAGGGGCAGGGGGCCAAGAGACCCAGTACTTC
CASSLVGAGGQETQYF
>-|TRBJ2-1|-|TRBV3-1/TRBV3-2
TGTGCCAGCAGCCGGGGATTTTCTTACAATGAGCAGTTCTTC
CASSRGFSYNEQFF
>-|TRBJ2-1|-|TRBV3-1/TRBV3-2
TGTGCCAGCAGCCTGTACAATGAGCAGTTCTTC
CASSLYNEQFF
>few|TRBJ2-1|TRBD2|TRBV3-1/TRBV3-2
TGTGCCAGCAGCCAAGGGACGGGACTAGCGGGGGACAATGAGCAGTTCTTC
CASSQGTGLAGDNEQFF
>-|TRBJ2-2|-|TRBV7-3
TGTGCCAGCAGCCCCGGGGGGGAGCTGTTTTTT
CASSPGGELFF
>-|TRBJ2-2|-|TRBV10-2
TGCGCCAGCAGGTGGACACAGGGCTTGGCCGGGGAGCTGTTTTTT
CASRWTQGLAGELFF
>-|TRBJ1-2|-|TRBV30
TGTGCCTGGAGTGTACGAGGGTTGTCAGTAAGGGACGGCTACACCTTC
CAWSVRGLSVRDGYTF
>-|TRBJ2-6|-|TRBV7-2
TGTGCCAGCAGCTCCCCCCGGCCCTCTGGGGCCAACGTCCTGACTTTC
CASSSPRPSGANVLTF
>-|TRBJ2-5|TRBD2|TRBV7-2
TGTGCCAGCAGCCCGGGGGGTCAAGAGACCCAGTACTTC
CASSPGGQETQYF
>-|TRBJ1-5|-|TRBV5-1
TGCGCCAGCAGTTTAACGGGGACTGGTCAGCCCCAGCATTTT
CASSLTGTGQPQHF
>-|TRBJ2-7|-|TRBV7-9
TGTGCCAGCAGCTTAGAAAGATACGAGCAGTACTTC
CASSLERYEQYF
>-|TRBJ1-2|-|TRBV20-1
TGCAGTTACTATGGCTACACCTTC
CSYYGYTF
>once|TRBJ2-1|TRBD2|TRBV5-1
TGCGCCAGCAGCCCCAGACTAGCGGGAAACCGGAATGAGCAGTTCTTC
CASSPRLAGNRNEQFF
>-|TRBJ2-3|-|TRBV9
TGTGCCAGCAGCGTAGCGCCAGCGAGCACAGATACGCAGTATTTT
CASSVAPASTDTQYF
>-|TRBJ1-2|-|TRBV19
TGTGCCAGTAGTATTCTGGGACCGAACACCCTATCCGGGCTAACCTTC
CASSILGPNTLSGLTF
>-|TRBJ2-5|-|TRBV3-1/TRBV3-2
TGTGCCAGCAGCCAGTTGGGGTGGACCGGGGAGACCCAGTACTTC
CASSQLGWTGETQYF
>-|TRBJ2-7|-|TRBV7-2
TGTGCCAGCAGCACCGACGGGTTTTACGAGCAGTACTTC
CASSTDGFYEQYF
>once|TRBJ2-1|-|TRBV5-1
TGCGCCAGCAGCTTTCGGCCTAACAATGAGCAGTTCTTC
CASSFRPNNEQFF
>few|TRBJ2-2|-|TRBV3-1/TRBV3-2
TGTGCCAGCAGCCAAGACCCCCCTGGGGCAAACACCGGGGAGCTGTTTTTT
CASSQDPPGANTGELFF
>-|TRBJ2-3|-|TRBV6-1
TGTGCCAGCAGTGATGGGGGCTTTACAGATACGCAGTATTTT
CASSDGGFTDTQYF